The T cell receptor (beta chain) under discussion was sequenced for a study of T cell responses to AZD1222 COVID-19 vaccine. The study, taken as a whole, reports: Donors, mostly white British, included more females; clonal diversity was possibly underestimated. Following two doses of AZD1222, Spike-specific TCR breadth and depth rose. Repertoires were collected only later (after the peak T cell response had occurred). Baseline serostatus was positive in only six AZD1222 recipients.

The method was immunoSEQ multiplex PCR; TCRdb's version includes in-frame clones alone and lacks a portion of them. Of about 100,000 clones in the sample, around 87% were seen once. With respect to this clone: Antigen unknown.

The CDR3 runs to 13 residues. Trimming removed 1 base from V and 4 bases from J, with 5 bases in between. Germline V gene sequence: CDR1 SGHAT, CDR2 FQNNGV. The TCR sequence derives from an adult in good health. Sequencing used peripheral blood, obtained on day 0 of MenACWY control vaccination. This chain uses TRBV11-2 with TRBJ1-5, with no clear D. CDR3 region: CASSLGQNQPQHF. The DNA for the CDR3 is TGTGCCAGCAGCTTAGGGCAGAATCAGCCCCAGCATTTT.